These 11 T cell receptor beta chains were sequenced from one sample in a study of cytomegalovirus exposure and HLA in healthy donors. TCRdb's copy holds only in-frame clones and misses some; the assay was immunoSEQ multiplex PCR. This sample yields roughly 73,000 clones, of which approximately 95% are seen a single time; about 1.6% belongs to the top ten. Sequenced: PBMCs. These receptors were obtained from a man younger than 35 in good health and CMV-seropositive.

The chain joins TRBV27 to TRBJ1-4; 9 nucleotides line up with TRBD1. Unmatched junction bases numbered 7, after V lost 6 bases and J lost 11 bases. The CDR3 is 13 amino acids. Germline V gene lookup returns CDR1 MNHEY and CDR2 SMNVEV (reference sequence). The CDR3: CASSPHDRGKLFF. The CDR3 DNA reads as TGTGCCAGCAGCCCTCATGACAGGGGGAAACTGTTTTTT.

The rearrangement joins TRBV5-1 to TRBJ2-3; 11 nucleotides agree with TRBD2. V trimming: 2 bases; J trimming: 0 bases; junction bases outside the gene matches: 8. Looked up from germline, CDR1 is SGHRS and CDR2 is YFSETQ. This CDR3 is 18 amino acids long. For the CDR3, the DNA is TGCGCCAGCAGCTTAGCTAGCGGGAGGCCTCTTAGCACAGATACGCAGTATTTT. It is translated as CASSLASGRPLSTDTQYF.

The chain couples TRBV7-9 to TRBJ2-1; 9 bases are a match to TRBD1. This CDR3 has 14 residues. The germline V gene encodes CDR1 SEHNR and CDR2 FQNEAQ (reference sequence). V was pared by 5 bases and J by 8 bases, with 7 bases of the junction left unmatched. CDR3 DNA: TGTGCCAGCAGCGGTACCGGGACAGGGTATGAGCAGTTCTTC. Encoded protein: CASSGTGTGYEQFF. Variable domain in full (rest from reference TRBV7-9 and TRBJ2-1): DTGVSQNPRHKITKRGQNVTFRCDPISEHNRLYWYRQTLGQGPEFLTYFQNEAQLEKSRLLSDRFSAERPKGSFSTLEIQRTEQGDSAMYLCASSGTGTGYEQFFGPGTRLTVL.

This rearrangement joins TRBV9 to TRBJ2-1, with 12 bases matching TRBD2. The CDR3 consists of 15 residues. After removal of 5 bases from V and 1 base from J, the junction contained 1 base not matched to a gene. Germline-derived CDR1 and CDR2 are SGDLS and YYNGEE. The CDR3 region has the DNA TGTGCCAGCAGTGGGACTAGCGGGTCCTACAATGAGCAGTTCTTC. Residues: CASSGTSGSYNEQFF. Complete variable domain (other parts from reference TRBV9 and TRBJ2-1): DSGVTQTPKHLITATGQRVTLRCSPRSGDLSVYWYQQSLDQGLQFLIQYYNGEERAKGNILERFSAQQFPDLHSELNLSSLELGDSALYFCASSGTSGSYNEQFFGPGTRLTVL.

This chain uses TRBV27 with TRBJ2-7; D is uncertain. Trimming stripped 2 bases from V and 5 bases from J, with 4 bases between. The CDR3 totals 11 residues. Germline V gives CDR1 MNHEY, CDR2 SMNVEV (reference sequence). The CDR3 DNA is TGTGCCAGCAGTTTAGGGCACGAGCAGTACTTC. Its protein product is CASSLGHEQYF.

V usage is TRBV11-2 and J usage is TRBJ2-7, with 9 bases matching TRBD1. With V trimmed by 5 bases and J by 2 bases, 13 bases remained unmatched. The CDR3 runs to 17 residues. CDR1 is SGHAT and CDR2 is FQNNGV in the germline V gene. The CDR3 reads CASSPINRGRDPYEQYF. In nucleotides, the CDR3 is TGTGCCAGCAGCCCCATAAACAGGGGGCGCGACCCCTACGAGCAGTACTTC.

V and J are TRBV30 and TRBJ1-1; weak D call: TRBD1 (5 bases). Trimming took 1 base from V and 11 from J, leaving 14 bases between them. The CDR3 is 12 residues long. Germline V gene sequence: CDR1 GTSNPN, CDR2 SVGIG (reference sequence). CDR3 nucleotide sequence: TGTGCCTGGAGTGAGGCAGGGATTAGGGCTTTCTTT. This translates into CAWSEAGIRAFF.

The chain links TRBV6-4 to TRBJ2-3, with 7 bases matching TRBD1. Trimming at V came to 0 bases and at J to 2 bases, leaving 5 bases not matched to a gene. Per germline, CDR1 MRHNA and CDR2 SNTAGT. This CDR3 comprises 16 residues. In DNA form, the CDR3 reads TGTGCCAGCAGTGACTCGACGGACAGGACCACAGATACGCAGTATTTT. Protein sequence: CASSDSTDRTTDTQYF.

The chain uses TRBV19 and TRBJ2-1; D call uncertain. This CDR3 spans 13 amino acids. Trimming took off 8 bases at V and 3 bases at J, with 11 bases between the two ends. Germline values: CDR1 LNHDA, CDR2 SQIVND (reference sequence). The CDR3 is CASAVRHYNEQFF. CDR3 in DNA: TGTGCCAGTGCGGTGCGGCACTACAATGAGCAGTTCTTC.

V usage is TRBV6-1 and J usage is TRBJ2-5, with D tentatively TRBD1 (6 bases). With 10 bases removed from V and 5 bases from J, the gap between germline ends came to 17 bases. CDR1 is MNHNS and CDR2 is SASEGT in the germline V gene. The CDR3 spans 13 residues. In DNA form, the CDR3 reads TGTGCCACCGCATCACAGGGTTTTGAGACCCAGTACTTC. This gives the protein CATASQGFETQYF.

The chain links TRBV19 to TRBJ1-2; TRBD1 is a possible D gene (5 bases). Germline-derived CDR1 and CDR2 are LNHDA and SQIVND (reference sequence). The CDR3 length is 14 residues. V was cut by 4 bases and J by 3 bases, with 12 bases left in between. The CDR3 DNA is TGTGCCAGTAGTAAGCAGGGTGTCGACTATGGCTACACCTTC. Residues: CASSKQGVDYGYTF.